The next 22 T cell receptor beta chains were all read from a single sample in a study of blood T cell repertoires in COVID-19. The protocol was immunoSEQ multiplex PCR, while the TCRdb copy is restricted to in-frame clones and leaves out a portion. The sample carries hundreds of thousands of clones, around nine tenths recorded once. Sequenced sample: peripheral blood. The receptor source for this set is a woman in her fifties or sixties who had recovered from COVID-19.

The rearrangement joins TRBV19 to TRBJ1-2, with 10 bases fitting TRBD1. J gave up 6 bases and V 6 bases, and 1 base lay outside the gene matches. CDR3 size: 12 residues. The germline V gene has CDR1 LNHDA and CDR2 SQIVND (reference sequence). CDR3 amino acids: CASRTGGHGYTF. CDR3 nucleotide sequence: TGTGCCAGTAGGACAGGGGGCCATGGCTACACCTTC.

In regard to this clone: The same CDR3 can be traced to other DNA sequences in this sample. The chain employs TRBV10-3 and TRBJ1-2, with 7 bases fitting TRBD1. The CDR3 length is 11 residues. Germline V gives CDR1 ENHRY, CDR2 SYGVKD. Trimming cost V 9 bases and J 8 bases; bases outside gene matches: 6. CDR3 DNA: TGTGCCATTAGACAGGGCGACGGCTACACCTTC. This gives the protein CAIRQGDGYTF.

V gene TRBV18 combines with J gene TRBJ1-5, with 10 bases that match TRBD1. The germline V gene has CDR1 KGHSH and CDR2 LQKENI. J lost 4 bases, V lost 0 bases, and 3 bases had no gene match. This CDR3 is 16 amino acids long. The CDR3 reads CASSPPGDRGNQPQHF. The CDR3 coding sequence is TGTGCCAGCTCACCACCGGGGGACAGGGGAAATCAGCCCCAGCATTTT.

The J gene is TRBJ1-4, the V gene TRBV20-1, with 9 positions matching TRBD1. Trimming cost V 3 bases and J 7 bases; bases outside gene matches: 6. The CDR3 length is 14 residues. Germline V gene lookup returns CDR1 DFQATT and CDR2 SNEGSKA (reference sequence). The chain's CDR3 is CSASAGTGIEKLFF. The CDR3, as DNA: TGCAGTGCTAGTGCCGGGACAGGGATTGAAAAACTGTTTTTT.

This chain links TRBV7-9 with TRBJ1-5; D possibly corresponds to TRBD1 (5 bases). The CDR3 spans 13 residues. The V gene's germline CDR1 is SEHNR and CDR2 FQNEAQ (reference sequence). Trimming stripped 5 bases from V and 4 bases from J, with 9 bases between. CDR3 coding DNA: TGTGCCAGCAGCCCCGGGGGGAATCAGCCCCAGCATTTT. As protein: CASSPGGNQPQHF.

V is TRBV27 and J is TRBJ2-7; 7 nucleotides match TRBD1. J was trimmed by 0 bases and V by 8 bases; bases with no gene match: 4. The CDR3 covers 13 residues. The germline V gene encodes CDR1 MNHEY and CDR2 SMNVEV (reference sequence). CDR3 DNA: TGTGCCAGCTCGACAGGGTACTCCTACGAGCAGTACTTC. As protein: CASSTGYSYEQYF.

The chain combines TRBV19 with TRBJ1-6; no clear D. The V gene's germline CDR1 is LNHDA and CDR2 SQIVND (reference sequence). The CDR3 has 12 amino acids. Trimming shortened V by 4 bases and J by 19 bases, and 17 bases separated the two germline ends. CDR3 protein: CASSTTSRGFHF. The CDR3 DNA reads TGTGCCAGTAGTACCACCTCGCGGGGATTTCACTTT.

The chain is built from TRBV18 and TRBJ1-2, with 8 bases that match TRBD1. Germline-derived CDR1 and CDR2 are KGHSH and LQKENI. V gave up 4 bases and J gave up 7 bases; unmatched junction bases: 8. This CDR3 has 14 residues. The CDR3 coding sequence is TGTGCCAGCTCACGCGGACAGGGTAGAGGTGGCTACACCTTC. This encodes CASSRGQGRGGYTF.

The V and J genes are TRBV24-1 and TRBJ2-6, with 7 bases aligning to TRBD1. CDR3 length: 15 amino acids. CDR1 KGHDR and CDR2 SFDVKD come from the germline V gene. The V gene end was trimmed by 1 base and the J gene end by 6 bases; junction bases not matched to a gene: 2. CDR3 nucleotide sequence: TGTGCCACCAGTGATTTACAGGGGCCGGCCAACGTCCTGACTTTC. Translating gives CATSDLQGPANVLTF.

The rearrangement joins TRBV19 to TRBJ2-5; TRBD1 matches 12 bases. With 5 bases clipped from V and 0 bases from J, the junction kept 4 bases outside the gene matches. There are 16 residues in the CDR3. CDR1 and CDR2 (germline): LNHDA, SQIVND (reference sequence). Here the CDR3 DNA reads TGTGCCAGTAGTGGCGGGACAGGGGGCTACCAAGAGACCCAGTACTTC. As protein: CASSGGTGGYQETQYF.

The CDR3 DNA is TGTGCCAGCAGCCACTCTTCCTATAATTCACCCCTCCACTTT. Translation gives CASSHSSYNSPLHF. J is TRBJ1-6 and V is TRBV14; D not certain. The V gene's germline CDR1 is SGHDN and CDR2 FVKESK. This CDR3 comprises 14 residues. The V end lost 3 bases, the J end lost 1 base, and 4 bases lay between the germline ends.

The rearrangement uses TRBV24-1 and TRBJ1-5; tentative D call: TRBD1 (5 bases). Trimming left V 11 bases short and J 4 bases short, with 17 bases between. The CDR3 extends over 14 amino acids. Germline CDR1 and CDR2: KGHDR and SFDVKD. The CDR3 coding sequence is TGTGCCATCACGAAGAGAACAGGAAATCAGCCCCAGCATTTT. The encoded protein is CAITKRTGNQPQHF.

The gene calls are TRBV6-5 and TRBJ2-7; TRBD1 matches 9 bases. CDR3 length equals 15 residues. CDR1 and CDR2 from the germline V gene are MNHEY and SVGAGI. V trimming: 6 bases; J trimming: 4 bases; junction bases outside the gene matches: 10. The CDR3 nucleotides read TGTGCCAGCAGAAAGGGGGGACAGGGATGGTACGAGCAGTACTTC. Translating gives CASRKGGQGWYEQYF.

The chain recombines TRBV5-4 with TRBJ2-3; TRBD2 matches 8 bases. The CDR3 runs 15 residues. CDR1 and CDR2 (germline): SGHNT, YYREEE (reference sequence). The junction had 0 bases not matched to a gene; V was cut back by 0 bases and J by 0 bases. CDR3 nucleotides: TGTGCCAGCAGCTTGGAGCGGGGGAGCACAGATACGCAGTATTTT. The encoded protein is CASSLERGSTDTQYF.

The chain links TRBV5-1 to TRBJ1-4; TRBD1 matches 8 bases. The germline V gene encodes CDR1 SGHRS and CDR2 YFSETQ. CDR3 length: 16 residues. The V and J ends lost 7 bases and 2 bases, in that order; junction bases with no gene match: 10. CDR3 protein: CASRQGYEPTNEKLFF. CDR3 in DNA: TGCGCCAGCCGACAGGGGTACGAACCCACTAATGAAAAACTGTTTTTT.

V gene TRBV6-6 combines with J gene TRBJ2-1; 7 bases align to TRBD2. The CDR3 contains 13 residues. V lost 6 bases and J lost 7; bases outside the gene matches: 6. Germline values: CDR1 MNHNY, CDR2 SVGAGI (reference sequence). In nucleotides, the CDR3 is TGTGCCAGCAGATCCCTAGCGGTAAATGAGCAGTTCTTC. Protein sequence: CASRSLAVNEQFF.

The rearrangement links TRBV5-4 to TRBJ1-4; D is unresolved. V lost 4 bases to trimming and J lost 7 bases, with 17 bases between them. The CDR3 extends over 15 amino acids. Germline V gene data show CDR1 as SGHNT and CDR2 as YYREEE (reference sequence). DNA of the CDR3: TGTGCCAGCAGCGGTGCAGCAGCCCGGGGTGAAAAACTGTTTTTT. Its protein is CASSGAAARGEKLFF.

This clone was seen just once. The chain combines TRBV19 with TRBJ1-2, with 9 nucleotides matching TRBD1. Germline-derived CDR1 and CDR2 are LNHDA and SQIVND (reference sequence). J gave up 1 base and V 4 bases, and 10 bases lay outside the gene matches. This CDR3 is 17 amino acids long. In DNA form, the CDR3 reads TGTGCCAGTAGTACTACAGGGGGCCTACCCCTTAACTATGGCTACACCTTC. This translates into CASSTTGGLPLNYGYTF. Full variable domain (outside the CDR3, taken from reference TRBV19 and TRBJ1-2): DGGITQSPKYLFRKEGQNVTLSCEQNLNHDAMYWYRQDPGQGLRLIYYSQIVNDFQKGDIAEGYSVSREKKESFPLTVTSAQKNPTAFYLCASSTTGGLPLNYGYTFGSGTRLTVV.

This chain links TRBV5-1 with TRBJ2-5, with D maybe TRBD2 (5 bases). Germline V lookup: CDR1 SGHRS, CDR2 YFSETQ. The ends were cut back, 4 bases at V and 4 bases at J, with 17 bases in the middle. The CDR3 is 15 amino acids. The CDR3 DNA reads as TGCGCCAGCAGCCGGCCGGGTGTTACTAGAGAGACCCAGTACTTC. Translated: CASSRPGVTRETQYF.

The chain couples TRBV6-6 to TRBJ2-2; possibly TRBD1 for D (6 bases). This CDR3 contains 16 residues. V was clipped by 2 bases and J by 0 bases, with 10 bases between them. Germline V gene lookup returns CDR1 MNHNY and CDR2 SVGAGI (reference sequence). This CDR3 is CASSYLDSTNTGELFF. As DNA, the CDR3 is TGTGCCAGCAGTTACCTGGACAGCACGAACACCGGGGAGCTGTTTTTT.

The CDR3 coding sequence is TGTGCCACCTCCGAGGGAGTCTCCGCAGATACGCAGTATTTT. As protein: CATSEGVSADTQYF. The gene calls are TRBV19 and TRBJ2-3, with D maybe TRBD2 (5 bases). Trimming left V 10 bases short and J 4 bases short, with 18 bases between. The CDR3 length is 14 residues. In germline, CDR1 is LNHDA, CDR2 SQIVND (reference sequence).

The chain recombines TRBV28 with TRBJ1-1; 8 bases are shared with TRBD1. V was clipped by 6 bases and J by 5 bases; unmatched bases: 2. Germline loops: CDR1 MDHEN, CDR2 SYDVKM. The CDR3 spans 12 residues. CDR3 bases: TGTGCCAGCAGACAGGGGGTAACTGAAGCTTTCTTT. Translation gives CASRQGVTEAFF.